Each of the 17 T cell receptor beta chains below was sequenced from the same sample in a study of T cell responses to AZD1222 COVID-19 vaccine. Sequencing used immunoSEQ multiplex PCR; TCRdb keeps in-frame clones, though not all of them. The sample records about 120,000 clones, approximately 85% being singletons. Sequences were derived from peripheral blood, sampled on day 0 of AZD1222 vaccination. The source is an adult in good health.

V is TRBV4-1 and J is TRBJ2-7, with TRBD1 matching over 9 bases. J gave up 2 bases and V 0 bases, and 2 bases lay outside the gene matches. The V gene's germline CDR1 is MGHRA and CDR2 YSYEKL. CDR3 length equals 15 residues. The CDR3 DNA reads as TGCGCCAGCAGCCAAGAAACAGGGGGCCCCTACGAGCAGTACTTC. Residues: CASSQETGGPYEQYF.

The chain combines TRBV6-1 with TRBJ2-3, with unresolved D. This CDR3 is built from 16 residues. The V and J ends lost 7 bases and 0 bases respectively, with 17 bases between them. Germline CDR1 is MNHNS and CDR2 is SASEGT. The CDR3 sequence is CASTEASGSSTDTQYF. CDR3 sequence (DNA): TGTGCCAGCACCGAAGCATCAGGATCTAGCACAGATACGCAGTATTTT.

This CDR3 is CASSPGTANTGELFF. Here the CDR3 DNA reads TGTGCCAGCTCACCAGGGACAGCGAACACCGGGGAGCTGTTTTTT. The chain has TRBV18 and TRBJ2-2, with 7 bases matching TRBD1. Germline V gene lookup returns CDR1 KGHSH and CDR2 LQKENI. The CDR3 consists of 15 residues. Trimming took 2 bases from V and 0 from J; bases not matched to a gene: 0.

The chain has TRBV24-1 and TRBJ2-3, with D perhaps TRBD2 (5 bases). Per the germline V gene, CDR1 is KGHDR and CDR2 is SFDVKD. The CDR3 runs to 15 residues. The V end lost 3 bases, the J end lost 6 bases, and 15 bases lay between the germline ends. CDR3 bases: TGTGCCACCAGTGATACGGGCCGGTCGGGGGATACGCAGTATTTT. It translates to CATSDTGRSGDTQYF.

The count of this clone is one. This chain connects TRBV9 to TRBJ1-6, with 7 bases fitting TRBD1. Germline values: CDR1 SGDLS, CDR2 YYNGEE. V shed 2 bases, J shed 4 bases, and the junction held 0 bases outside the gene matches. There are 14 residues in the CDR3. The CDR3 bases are TGTGCCAGCAGCGTGGACAGGTATAATTCACCCCTCCACTTT. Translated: CASSVDRYNSPLHF. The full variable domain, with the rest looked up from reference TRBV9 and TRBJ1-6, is DSGVTQTPKHLITATGQRVTLRCSPRSGDLSVYWYQQSLDQGLQFLIQYYNGEERAKGNILERFSAQQFPDLHSELNLSSLELGDSALYFCASSVDRYNSPLHFGNGTRLTVT.

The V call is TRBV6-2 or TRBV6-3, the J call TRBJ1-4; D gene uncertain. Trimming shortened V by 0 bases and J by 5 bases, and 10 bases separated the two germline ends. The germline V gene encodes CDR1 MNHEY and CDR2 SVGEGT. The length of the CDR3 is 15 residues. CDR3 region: CASSYSNPGNEKLFF. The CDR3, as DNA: TGTGCCAGCAGTTACTCGAATCCAGGAAATGAAAAACTGTTTTTT.

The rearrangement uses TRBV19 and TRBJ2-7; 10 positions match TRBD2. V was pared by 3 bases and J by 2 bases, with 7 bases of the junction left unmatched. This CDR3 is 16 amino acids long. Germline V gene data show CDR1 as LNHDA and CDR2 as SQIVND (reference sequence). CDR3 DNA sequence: TGTGCCAGTAGTATTGGGGTAGCGGGAGGTGCCTACGAGCAGTACTTC. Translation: CASSIGVAGGAYEQYF.

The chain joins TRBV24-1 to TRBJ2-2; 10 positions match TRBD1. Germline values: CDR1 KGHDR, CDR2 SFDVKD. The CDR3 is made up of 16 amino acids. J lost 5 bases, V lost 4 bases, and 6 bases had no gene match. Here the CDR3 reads CATSDPDRGRTGELFF. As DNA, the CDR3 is TGTGCCACCAGTGACCCCGACAGGGGGCGTACCGGGGAGCTGTTTTTT.

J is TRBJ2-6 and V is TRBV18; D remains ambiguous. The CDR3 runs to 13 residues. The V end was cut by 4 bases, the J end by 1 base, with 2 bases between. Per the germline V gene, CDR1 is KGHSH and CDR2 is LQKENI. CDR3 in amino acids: CASSQSGANVLTF. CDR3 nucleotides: TGTGCCAGCTCACAATCTGGGGCCAACGTCCTGACTTTC.

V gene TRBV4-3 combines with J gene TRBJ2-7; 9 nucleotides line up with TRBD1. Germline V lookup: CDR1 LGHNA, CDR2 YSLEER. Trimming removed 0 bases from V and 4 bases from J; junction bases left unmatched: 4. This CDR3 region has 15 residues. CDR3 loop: CASSQEDRGMYEQYF. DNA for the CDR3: TGCGCCAGCAGCCAAGAAGACAGGGGGATGTACGAGCAGTACTTC.

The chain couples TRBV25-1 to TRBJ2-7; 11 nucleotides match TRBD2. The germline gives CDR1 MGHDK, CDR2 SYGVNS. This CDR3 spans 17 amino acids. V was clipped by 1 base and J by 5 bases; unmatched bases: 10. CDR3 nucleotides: TGTGCCAGCAGTGAATTGTGGGCTAGCGGGAGGTTGGACGAGCAGTACTTC. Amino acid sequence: CASSELWASGRLDEQYF.

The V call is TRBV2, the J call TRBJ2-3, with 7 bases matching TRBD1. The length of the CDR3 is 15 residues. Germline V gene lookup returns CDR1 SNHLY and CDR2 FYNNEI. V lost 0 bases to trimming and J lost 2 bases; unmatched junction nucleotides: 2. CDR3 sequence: CASSEADRITDTQYF. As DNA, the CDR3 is TGTGCCAGCAGTGAAGCGGACAGGATCACAGATACGCAGTATTTT.

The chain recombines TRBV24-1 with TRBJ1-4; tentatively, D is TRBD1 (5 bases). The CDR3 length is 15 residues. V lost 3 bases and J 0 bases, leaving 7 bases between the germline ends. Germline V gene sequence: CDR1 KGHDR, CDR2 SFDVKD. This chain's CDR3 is CATSDDRSTNEKLFF. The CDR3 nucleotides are TGTGCCACCAGTGATGACAGATCAACTAATGAAAAACTGTTTTTT.

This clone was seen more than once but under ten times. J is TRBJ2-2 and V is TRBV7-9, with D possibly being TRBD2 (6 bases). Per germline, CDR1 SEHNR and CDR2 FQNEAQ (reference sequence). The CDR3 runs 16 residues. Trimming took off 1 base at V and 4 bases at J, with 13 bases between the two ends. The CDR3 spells CASSLEGGRSTGELFF. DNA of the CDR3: TGTGCCAGCAGCTTAGAGGGAGGACGTAGCACCGGGGAGCTGTTTTTT.

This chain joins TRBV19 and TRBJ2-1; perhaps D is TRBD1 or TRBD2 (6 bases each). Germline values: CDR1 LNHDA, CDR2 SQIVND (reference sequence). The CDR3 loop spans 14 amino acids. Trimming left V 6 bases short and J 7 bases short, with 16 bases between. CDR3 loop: CASSLRGLGNEQFF. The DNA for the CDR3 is TGTGCCAGTAGCTTACGGGGGCTTGGAAATGAGCAGTTCTTC.

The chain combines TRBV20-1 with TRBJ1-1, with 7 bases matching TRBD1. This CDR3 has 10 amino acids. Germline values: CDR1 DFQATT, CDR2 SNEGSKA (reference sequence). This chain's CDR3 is CSRGTVAAFF. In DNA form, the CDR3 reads TGCAGCCGCGGGACAGTGGCCGCTTTCTTT.

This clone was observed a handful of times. In DNA, the CDR3 is TGTGCCAGCAGCTGGGGGTTGAGGGCAGAGTTTAAAGAGCTGTTTTTT. It yields the protein CASSWGLRAEFKELFF. This chain connects TRBV5-4 to TRBJ2-2; the D gene could be TRBD1 or TRBD2 (5 bases each). The CDR3 extends over 16 amino acids. The V gene lost 3 bases and the J gene lost 11 bases, with 23 bases spanning the gap. Germline CDR1 and CDR2: SGHNT and YYREEE (reference sequence).